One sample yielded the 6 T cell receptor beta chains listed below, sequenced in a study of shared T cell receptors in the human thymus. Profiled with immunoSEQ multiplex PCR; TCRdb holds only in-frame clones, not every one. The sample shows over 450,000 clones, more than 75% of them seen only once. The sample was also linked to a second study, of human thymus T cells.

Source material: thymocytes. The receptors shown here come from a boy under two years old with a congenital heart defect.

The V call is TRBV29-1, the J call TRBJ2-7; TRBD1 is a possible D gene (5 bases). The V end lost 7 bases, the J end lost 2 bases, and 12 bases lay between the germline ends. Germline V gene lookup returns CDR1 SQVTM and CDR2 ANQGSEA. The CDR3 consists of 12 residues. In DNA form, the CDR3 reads TGCAGCGGTGGACAATTCCCCTACGAGCAGTACTTC. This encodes CSGGQFPYEQYF.

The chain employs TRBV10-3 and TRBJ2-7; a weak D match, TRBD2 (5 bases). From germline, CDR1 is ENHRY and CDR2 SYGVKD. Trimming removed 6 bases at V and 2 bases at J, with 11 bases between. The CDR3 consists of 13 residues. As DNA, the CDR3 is TGTGCCATCAGGAAATCCGGGGCCTACGAGCAGTACTTC. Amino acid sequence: CAIRKSGAYEQYF.

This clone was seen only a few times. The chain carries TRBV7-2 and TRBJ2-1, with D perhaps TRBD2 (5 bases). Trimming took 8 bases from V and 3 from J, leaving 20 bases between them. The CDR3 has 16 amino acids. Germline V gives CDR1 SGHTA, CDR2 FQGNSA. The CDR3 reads CASDAKGGGRYNEQFF. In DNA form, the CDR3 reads TGTGCCAGCGATGCAAAGGGTGGCGGGCGCTACAATGAGCAGTTCTTC. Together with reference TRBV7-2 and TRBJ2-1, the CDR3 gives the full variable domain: GAGVSQSPSNKVTEKGKDVELRCDPISGHTALYWYRQSLGQGLEFLIYFQGNSAPDKSGLPSDRFSAERTGGSVSTLTIQRTQQEDSAVYLCASDAKGGGRYNEQFFGPGTRLTVL.

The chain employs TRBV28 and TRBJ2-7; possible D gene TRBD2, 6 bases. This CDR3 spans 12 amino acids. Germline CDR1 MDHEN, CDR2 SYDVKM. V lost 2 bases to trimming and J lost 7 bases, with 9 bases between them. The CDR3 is CASSLMGREQYF. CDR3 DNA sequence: TGTGCCAGCAGTTTAATGGGGAGGGAGCAGTACTTC.

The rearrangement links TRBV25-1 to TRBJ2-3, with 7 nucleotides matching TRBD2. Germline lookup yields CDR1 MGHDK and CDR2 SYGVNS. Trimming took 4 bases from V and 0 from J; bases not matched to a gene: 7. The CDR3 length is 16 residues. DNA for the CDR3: TGTGCCAGCAGTGTTCCTAGCGGAGGAAGCACAGATACGCAGTATTTT. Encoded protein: CASSVPSGGSTDTQYF. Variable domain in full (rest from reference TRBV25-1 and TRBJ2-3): EADIYQTPRYLVIGTGKKITLECSQTMGHDKMYWYQQDPGMELHLIHYSYGVNSTEKGDLSSESTVSRIRTEHFPLTLESARPSHTSQYLCASSVPSGGSTDTQYFGPGTRLTVL.

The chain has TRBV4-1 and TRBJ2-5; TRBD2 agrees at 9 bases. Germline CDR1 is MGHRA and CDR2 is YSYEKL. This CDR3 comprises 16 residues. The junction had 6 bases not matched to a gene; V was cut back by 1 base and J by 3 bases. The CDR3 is CASSQGRSGRKETQYF. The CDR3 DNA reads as TGCGCCAGCAGCCAAGGGAGGAGCGGGAGGAAAGAGACCCAGTACTTC.